These 6 T cell receptor beta chains originate from one sample sequenced in a study of vaccination effects on CD4 cells after COVID-19. No antigen is known for these receptors. Sequencing was preceded by expansion of antigen-specific CD4+ T cells with viral peptide pools in the ViraFEST assay. Culturing for around ten days preceded CD4+ T cell isolation. Each person got two doses of an mRNA SARS-CoV-2 vaccine, BNT162b2 or mRNA-1273. Some clones are missing from TCRdb's copy, which holds only in-frame ones; the method was immunoSEQ multiplex PCR. The table shows 65,000 to 70,000 clones, with about 80% occurring only once. The starting material was CD4+ T cells from PBMCs cultured with HCoV-OC43 spike peptides, obtained after COVID-19 vaccination. Noted subset: HCoV-OC43 spike overlapping peptide pool stimulation. These receptors were taken from a human donor who received a COVID-19 vaccine.

The J gene is TRBJ1-1, the V gene TRBV5-1, with D uncertain. V shed 0 bases and J shed 6 bases, with 9 bases lying between them. The CDR3 contains 13 residues. Germline V lookup: CDR1 SGHRS, CDR2 YFSETQ. The CDR3 DNA reads as TGCGCCAGCAGCTTGGCCCCGGGCCCTGAAGCTTTCTTT. Encoded protein: CASSLAPGPEAFF.

The rearrangement uses TRBV10-3 and TRBJ1-1; D uncertain. V lost 2 bases and J 0 bases, leaving 10 bases between the germline ends. Germline CDR1 reads ENHRY; CDR2 reads SYGVKD. The length of the CDR3 is 15 residues. CDR3 region: CAISETGDMNTEAFF. The CDR3 DNA sequence: TGTGCCATCAGTGAGACGGGAGACATGAACACTGAAGCTTTCTTT.

V gene TRBV7-8 combines with J gene TRBJ2-3; no clear D. V was pared by 1 base and J by 0 bases, with 8 bases between. The CDR3 runs 15 residues. Germline assignment: CDR1 SGHVS and CDR2 FQNEAQ. For the CDR3, the DNA is TGTGCCAGCAGCTTAGGCAAGACTAGCACAGATACGCAGTATTTT. It is translated as CASSLGKTSTDTQYF.

This clone was recorded once. This sequence joins TRBV15 and TRBJ2-7; no clear D gene. Per germline, CDR1 LNHNV and CDR2 YYDKDF (reference sequence). V was shortened by 1 base and J by 2 bases, with 9 bases between the two germline ends. This CDR3 has 14 amino acids. The CDR3 loop reads CATSRVGGPYEQYV. The CDR3 DNA follows: TGTGCCACCAGCAGAGTCGGTGGACCCTACGAGCAGTACGTC.

V gene TRBV12-5 combines with J gene TRBJ1-1; a weak D match, TRBD1 (6 bases). This CDR3 is built from 14 residues. The V gene lost 5 bases and the J gene lost 8 bases, with 18 bases spanning the gap. In germline, CDR1 is LGHNT, CDR2 FRNRAP. The CDR3 loop reads CASGQTQGRREAFF. The CDR3 DNA reads as TGTGCTAGTGGTCAGACTCAGGGGAGACGGGAAGCTTTCTTT. The full variable domain, completed using reference TRBV12-5 and TRBJ1-1, is DARVTQTPRHKVTEMGQEVTMRCQPILGHNTVFWYRQTMMQGLELLAYFRNRAPLDDSGMPKDRFSAEMPDATLATLKIQPSEPRDSAVYFCASGQTQGRREAFFGQGTRLTVV.

The genes are TRBV7-2 and TRBJ1-2; 8 positions agree with TRBD1. Germline V gene data show CDR1 as SGHTA and CDR2 as FQGNSA. This CDR3 has 15 amino acids. The trim removed 1 base at V and 4 bases at J, leaving 5 bases unmatched. As DNA, the CDR3 is TGTGCCAGCAGCTTAGACGGACAGGGAGGCTATGGCTACACCTTC. Its protein product is CASSLDGQGGYGYTF.